This T cell receptor (beta chain) comes out of a study of cytomegalovirus exposure and HLA in healthy donors. The wider study: Roughly four fifths of around 390 genotyped donors fell in the Caucasian-associated ancestry cluster.

With 60 Vbeta and 13 Jbeta primers, the PCR was carried out. Only in-frame clones appear in the TCRdb table, and some are missing; sequencing was by immunoSEQ multiplex PCR. The sample records under 85,000 clones, about 79% being singletons. Findings and limits, study-wide: Data from an earlier analysis indicated that most TCR beta V segments were productive either about 87% or about 30% of the time. The majority of TCR sequences were rare, yet some public TCRs appeared in many donors.

With regard to this clone: What it binds is unknown.

Trimming left V 3 bases short and J 2 bases short, with 13 bases between. The CDR3 contains 14 residues. CDR1 and CDR2 from the germline V gene are SQVTM and ANQGSEA. The V and J genes are TRBV29-1 and TRBJ2-5, with D tentatively TRBD1 (5 bases). The source material was PBMCs. This TCR was recovered from a man in his forties in good health and CMV-seronegative. The chain's CDR3 is CSVEKQVIQETQYF. The CDR3 DNA reads as TGCAGCGTTGAGAAACAGGTTATACAAGAGACCCAGTACTTC.